Below, 4 T cell receptor beta chains from the same sample are listed, as sequenced in a study of blood T cell repertoires in COVID-19. Measured with immunoSEQ multiplex PCR; TCRdb has only the in-frame clones, and not every one. The repertoire has about 170,000 clones, just over 85% of them found once; the top ten carry roughly 7%. What was sequenced was peripheral blood. Receptor source: a man in his forties or fifties with active or convalescent COVID-19.

This clone appeared once. The chain is built from TRBV6-6 and TRBJ2-5; D is ambiguous. V was shortened by 6 bases and J by 5 bases, with 10 bases between the two germline ends. The germline V gene encodes CDR1 MNHNY and CDR2 SVGAGI (reference sequence). CDR3 length equals 12 residues. The CDR3 region has the DNA TGTGCCAGCAGGCTCACCGGGGAGACCCAGTACTTC. It is translated as CASRLTGETQYF.

The chain combines TRBV9 with TRBJ2-7; the match to TRBD2 covers 7 bases. CDR1 SGDLS and CDR2 YYNGEE come from the germline V gene. J lost 7 bases, V lost 4 bases, and 17 bases had no gene match. There are 16 residues in the CDR3. CDR3 loop: CASSPSPGVGEGEQYF. DNA of the CDR3: TGTGCCAGCAGCCCTTCCCCCGGGGTCGGGGAGGGAGAGCAGTACTTC.

This chain joins TRBV7-9 and TRBJ2-5; 10 bases are a match to TRBD2. With V trimmed by 2 bases and J by 9 bases, 9 bases remained unmatched. Germline values: CDR1 SEHNR, CDR2 FQNEAQ (reference sequence). The CDR3 loop spans 15 amino acids. The CDR3 DNA reads as TGTGCCAGCAGCTTATTGACCCTAGCGGGGGCCCCCCAGTACTTC. Its translation: CASSLLTLAGAPQYF.

V gene TRBV19 combines with J gene TRBJ2-3; 8 bases are shared with TRBD1. Germline values: CDR1 LNHDA, CDR2 SQIVND (reference sequence). Unmatched junction bases numbered 0, after V lost 4 bases and J lost 0 bases. The CDR3 loop spans 14 amino acids. The CDR3 bases are TGTGCCAGTAGTAGACAGGGGAGCACAGATACGCAGTATTTT. Residues: CASSRQGSTDTQYF.